These 3 T cell receptor beta chains came from one sample sequenced in a study of OX40 agonist ivuxolimab in advanced cancers. Assay: immunoSEQ multiplex PCR; the TCRdb copy retains only in-frame clones and omits some. The sample shows some 49,000 clones, roughly 85% of them seen only once. The sequences come from CD4+ or CD8+ T cells sorted from blood, collected in a trial of the OX40 agonist ivuxolimab. The receptor set was obtained from an adult with an advanced solid tumor such as melanoma, head and neck, liver or kidney cancer.

The chain carries TRBV27 and TRBJ1-2, with a possible D match to TRBD1 (5 bases). CDR3 length: 14 amino acids. Germline CDR1 reads MNHEY; CDR2 reads SMNVEV (reference sequence). V lost 2 bases and J lost 8, with 15 bases in between. The DNA for the CDR3 is TGTGCCAGCAGTTTAAGCGGGGCTGGGACGGGCTACACCTTC. Translating it yields CASSLSGAGTGYTF.

This clone was observed once. This sequence joins TRBV21-1 and TRBJ1-5. TRBV21-1 corresponds to a pseudogene. The CDR3 extends over 18 amino acids. This chain's CDR3 is CASSNEGGGRYSNQPQHF. CDR3 in DNA: TGTGCCAGCAGCAATGAGGGAGGGGGGCGGTATAGCAATCAGCCCCAGCATTTT.

Remarks on this clone: A junction boundary mismatches the germline segment, possibly from a read error. The V gene is TRBV7-7, the J gene TRBJ2-5; D perhaps matches TRBD1 (6 bases). Germline assignment: CDR1 SSHAT and CDR2 FNYEAQ (reference sequence). The CDR3 is made up of 15 amino acids. The CDR3 DNA reads TGTGCTAGCAGCCATCAGGGGACGCTTGGGGAGACCCAGTACTTC. This translates into CASSHQGTLGETQYF.